A selection of T cell receptor beta chains follows, all from one sample in a study of T cell responses to AZD1222 COVID-19 vaccine. The data were produced by immunoSEQ multiplex PCR, yet TCRdb's version contains in-frame clones alone and is incomplete. The sample carries 130,000 to 150,000 clones, around 90% recorded once. The source was peripheral blood, collected on day 0 of AZD1222 vaccination. These receptors all stem from an adult in good health. The CDR3 runs from the conserved cysteine through the conserved F or W. A D gene is named only where the DNA matches it firmly. A clone size is listed for some rows: how often the clone was seen (once, few, many), or a class if it is expanded.

D	length	V	J	size	CDR3	DNA
.	16	TRBV6-5	TRBJ1-5	.	CASSSLQGGTNQPQHF	TGTGCCAGCAGTTCTTTACAGGGAGGCACAAATCAGCCCCAGCATTTT
TRBD1	19	TRBV11-3	TRBJ2-7	.	CASSLGRRSDRVSSYEQYF	TGTGCCAGCAGCTTAGGAAGGAGGAGTGACAGGGTGAGCTCCTACGAGCAGTACTTC
.	15	TRBV4-1	TRBJ1-5	.	CASSLIGGGNQPQHF	TGCGCCAGCAGCCTTATCGGGGGAGGCAATCAGCCCCAGCATTTT
TRBD2	13	TRBV19	TRBJ2-3	once	CASSPQRENTQYF	TGTGCCAGTAGTCCCCAGCGGGAGAATACGCAGTATTTT
.	14	TRBV24-1	TRBJ2-5	.	CATSDPTRPATQYF	TGTGCCACCAGTGATCCCACCCGACCGGCGACCCAGTACTTC
.	14	TRBV6-1	TRBJ1-4	.	CASSDRFPYSKLFF	TGTGCCAGCAGTGACAGGTTTCCGTATTCAAAACTGTTTTTT
.	15	TRBV7-2	TRBJ1-1	.	CASSLAAVMNTEAFF	TGTGCCAGCAGCTTAGCGGCGGTTATGAACACTGAAGCTTTTTTT
TRBD1	13	TRBV28	TRBJ1-5	.	CASSDRGHQPQHF	TGTGCCAGCAGCGACAGGGGGCATCAGCCCCAGCATTTT
TRBD1	15	TRBV15	TRBJ1-5	once	CATSRTGEGNQPQHF	TGTGCCACCAGCAGAACAGGGGAGGGCAATCAGCCCCAGCATTTT
TRBD1	15	TRBV2	TRBJ1-5	.	CASSQDRGLNQPQHF	TGTGCCAGCAGTCAGGACAGGGGGCTCAATCAGCCCCAGCATTTT
.	15	TRBV6-5	TRBJ1-4	.	CASSYGGAANEKLFF	TGTGCCAGCAGTTACGGGGGGGCTGCTAATGAAAAACTGTTTTTT
TRBD2	15	TRBV3-1/TRBV3-2	TRBJ2-1	.	CASRQRLAGDNEQFF	TGTGCCAGCAGACAAAGACTAGCGGGGGACAATGAGCAGTTCTTC
.	15	TRBV5-1	TRBJ2-5	.	CASSPSGGGQETQYF	TGCGCCAGCAGTCCCTCAGGGGGGGGACAAGAGACCCAGTACTTC
.	12	TRBV6-5	TRBJ1-5	.	CASSSGYQPQHF	TGTGCCAGCAGCTCGGGATATCAGCCCCAGCATTTT
.	15	TRBV2	TRBJ2-2	.	CASSVGRTNTGELFF	TGTGCCAGCAGTGTGGGACGGACGAACACCGGGGAGCTGTTTTTT
TRBD2	15	TRBV12-5	TRBJ2-1	few	CASGLSSGSLDEQFF	TGTGCTAGTGGTTTAAGTAGCGGGAGTCTCGATGAGCAGTTCTTC
TRBD1	16	TRBV6-5	TRBJ2-7	.	CASSYSTGKKTYEQYF	TGTGCCAGCAGTTACTCGACAGGGAAAAAAACCTACGAGCAGTACTTC
TRBD1	14	TRBV27	TRBJ2-7	.	CASRLQGLSYEQYF	TGTGCCAGCAGGTTACAGGGGCTCTCCTACGAGCAGTACTTC
TRBD1	18	TRBV27	TRBJ2-6	.	CASTLPGTGTSGANVLTF	TGTGCCAGCACTCTCCCCGGGACAGGAACGTCTGGGGCCAACGTCCTGACTTTC
.	13	TRBV27	TRBJ2-7	.	CASTDPRSYEQYF	TGTGCCTCCACGGACCCTAGAAGCTACGAGCAGTACTTC
.	13	TRBV7-9	TRBJ2-5	few	CASSSGPAGTQYF	.
.	14	TRBV3-1/TRBV3-2	TRBJ1-4	.	CASSRREPNEKLFF	TGTGCCAGCAGCCGCCGGGAGCCTAATGAAAAACTGTTTTTT
.	12	TRBV6-1	TRBJ1-1	.	CASSDGRRGAFF	TGTGCCAGCAGTGATGGCAGGAGGGGAGCTTTCTTT
TRBD1	15	TRBV29-1	TRBJ1-2	few	CSVEDMQGVVYGYTF	TGCAGCGTTGAAGATATGCAGGGGGTCGTCTATGGCTACACCTTC
.	16	TRBV5-4	TRBJ1-2	once	CASSSIRDTANYGYTF	TGTGCCAGCAGCTCCATCCGGGACACCGCTAACTATGGCTACACCTTC
.	11	TRBV29-1	TRBJ2-5	.	CSVPYPKTQYF	TGCAGCGTTCCATACCCGAAGACCCAGTACTTC
.	14	TRBV9	TRBJ2-5	.	CASSVDREQETQYF	TGTGCCAGCAGCGTAGACAGGGAACAAGAGACCCAGTACTTC
.	15	TRBV18	TRBJ1-1	.	CASSLRISGLTEAFF	TGTGCCAGCTCCCTCAGGATCTCGGGGCTTACTGAAGCTTTCTTT
.	15	TRBV3-1/TRBV3-2	TRBJ1-1	.	CASSQGLTLGTEAFF	TGTGCCAGCAGCCAAGGACTGACCTTGGGCACTGAAGCTTTCTTT
.	13	TRBV13	TRBJ2-7	.	CASSRGEGYEQYF	TGTGCCAGCAGCCGCGGCGAGGGCTACGAGCAGTACTTC
.	13	TRBV9	TRBJ1-2	.	CASRGETENGYTF	TGTGCCAGCAGGGGGGAGACCGAAAATGGCTACACCTTC
.	12	TRBV27	TRBJ1-6	.	CASSPKNSPLHF	TGTGCCAGCAGCCCTAAAAATTCACCCCTCCACTTT
.	10	TRBV19	TRBJ1-2	.	CASGGTVPNF	TGTGCCAGTGGAGGGACGGTCCCAAACTTC
.	11	TRBV2	TRBJ1-1	.	CASSERGRAFF	TGTGCCAGCAGTGAAAGGGGGAGAGCTTTCTTT